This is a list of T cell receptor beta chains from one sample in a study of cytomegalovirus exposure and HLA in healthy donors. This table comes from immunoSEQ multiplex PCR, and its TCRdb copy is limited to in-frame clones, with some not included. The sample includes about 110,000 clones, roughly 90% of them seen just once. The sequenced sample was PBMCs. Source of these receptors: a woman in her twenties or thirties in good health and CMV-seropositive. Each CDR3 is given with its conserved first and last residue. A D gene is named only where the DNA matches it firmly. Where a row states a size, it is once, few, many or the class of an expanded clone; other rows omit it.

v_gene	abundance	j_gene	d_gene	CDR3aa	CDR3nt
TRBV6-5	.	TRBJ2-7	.	CASSYGGEQYF	TGTGCCAGCAGTTACGGCGGCGAGCAGTACTTC
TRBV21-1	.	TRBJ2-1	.	CASTGSRQLISYNEQFF	TGTGCCAGCACCGGATCGAGGCAATTGATATCCTACAATGAGCAGTTCTTC
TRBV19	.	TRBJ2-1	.	CASSIRGLGEQFF	TGTGCCAGTAGTATTAGAGGGTTGGGTGAGCAGTTCTTC
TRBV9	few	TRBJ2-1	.	CASSAGTLGANEQFF	TGTGCCAGCAGCGCCGGGACCCTGGGGGCCAATGAGCAGTTCTTC
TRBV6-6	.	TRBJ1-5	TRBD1	CASSQQGWDVPQHF	TGTGCCAGCAGTCAACAGGGGTGGGATGTGCCCCAGCATTTT
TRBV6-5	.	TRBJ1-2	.	CASSRTANYGYTF	TGTGCCAGCAGTCGGACTGCTAACTATGGCTACACCTTC
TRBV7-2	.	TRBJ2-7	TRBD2	CASRLAGAYEQYF	TGTGCCAGCAGATTAGCGGGAGCCTACGAGCAGTACTTC
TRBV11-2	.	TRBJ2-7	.	CASSPYTGIASEQYF	TGTGCCAGCAGCCCCTATACAGGGATTGCAAGCGAGCAGTACTTC
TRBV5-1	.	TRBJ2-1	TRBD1	CASSLEGDRGTGEQFF	TGCGCCAGCAGCTTGGAAGGGGACAGGGGGACGGGTGAGCAGTTCTTC
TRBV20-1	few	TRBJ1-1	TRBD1	CSGTGNTEAFF	TGCAGTGGGACAGGGAACACTGAAGCTTTCTTT
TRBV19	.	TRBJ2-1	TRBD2	CASSGGTPGEQFF	TGTGCCAGTAGCGGGGGGACCCCTGGTGAGCAGTTCTTC
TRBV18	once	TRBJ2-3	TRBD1	CASSFGQGGTDTQYF	TGTGCCAGCTCTTTCGGACAGGGGGGCACAGATACGCAGTATTTT
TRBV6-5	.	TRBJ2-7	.	CASSYSPLQVEQYF	TGTGCCAGCAGTTACTCTCCCCTCCAGGTCGAGCAGTACTTC
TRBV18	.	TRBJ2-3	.	CASSPAGFGGTDTQYF	TGTGCCAGCTCACCAGCCGGGTTCGGCGGCACAGATACGCAGTATTTT
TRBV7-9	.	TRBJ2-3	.	CASSLPDSKQYF	TGTGCCAGCAGCTTGCCGGACAGCAAGCAGTATTTT
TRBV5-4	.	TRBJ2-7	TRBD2	CASSSGLAGYEQYF	TGTGCCAGCAGCTCCGGGTTAGCGGGTTACGAGCAGTACTTC
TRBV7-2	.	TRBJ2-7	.	CASSLVGQAGYEQYF	TGTGCCAGCAGCTTAGTAGGACAGGCGGGGTACGAGCAGTACTTC